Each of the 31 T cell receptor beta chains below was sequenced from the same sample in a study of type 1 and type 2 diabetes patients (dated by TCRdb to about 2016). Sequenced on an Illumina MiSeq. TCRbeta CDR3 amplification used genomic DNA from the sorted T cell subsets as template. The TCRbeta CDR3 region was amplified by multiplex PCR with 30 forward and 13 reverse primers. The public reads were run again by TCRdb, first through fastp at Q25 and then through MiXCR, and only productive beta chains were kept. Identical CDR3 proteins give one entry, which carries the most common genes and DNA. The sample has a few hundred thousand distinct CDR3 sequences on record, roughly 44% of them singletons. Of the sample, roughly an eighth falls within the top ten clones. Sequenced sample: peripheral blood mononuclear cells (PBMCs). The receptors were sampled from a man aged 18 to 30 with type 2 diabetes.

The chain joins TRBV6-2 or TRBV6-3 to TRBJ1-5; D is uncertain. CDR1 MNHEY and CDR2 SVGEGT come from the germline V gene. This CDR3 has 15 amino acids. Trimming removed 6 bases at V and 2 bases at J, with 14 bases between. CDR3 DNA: TGTGCCAGCAGCCAGTATAGAAGTGGCAATCAGCCCCAGCATTTT. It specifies CASSQYRSGNQPQHF.

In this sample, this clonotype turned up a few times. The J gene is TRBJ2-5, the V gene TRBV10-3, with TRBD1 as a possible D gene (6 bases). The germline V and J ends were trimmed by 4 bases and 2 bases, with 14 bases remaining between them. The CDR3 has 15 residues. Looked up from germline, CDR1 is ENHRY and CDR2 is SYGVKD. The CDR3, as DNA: TGTGCCATCAGTGGTCAGGGGAAAAAGCAAGAGACCCAGTACTTC. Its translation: CAISGQGKKQETQYF.

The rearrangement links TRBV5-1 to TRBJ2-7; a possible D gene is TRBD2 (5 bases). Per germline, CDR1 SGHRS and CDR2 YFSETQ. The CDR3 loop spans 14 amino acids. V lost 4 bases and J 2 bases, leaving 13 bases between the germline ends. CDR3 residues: CASSEDPGTYEQYF. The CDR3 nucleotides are TGCGCCAGCAGCGAGGACCCGGGGACCTACGAGCAGTACTTC. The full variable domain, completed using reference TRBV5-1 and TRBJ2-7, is KAGVTQTPRYLIKTRGQQVTLSCSPISGHRSVSWYQQTPGQGLQFLFEYFSETQRNKGNFPGRFSGRQFSNSRSEMNVSTLELGDSALYLCASSEDPGTYEQYFGPGTRLTVT.

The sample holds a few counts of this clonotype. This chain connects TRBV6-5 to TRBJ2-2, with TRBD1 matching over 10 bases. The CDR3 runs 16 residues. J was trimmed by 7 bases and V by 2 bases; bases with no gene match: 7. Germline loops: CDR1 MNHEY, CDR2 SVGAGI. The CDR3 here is CASSYKGTGVIGELFF. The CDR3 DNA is TGTGCCAGCAGTTACAAGGGGACAGGGGTTATCGGGGAGCTGTTTTTT.

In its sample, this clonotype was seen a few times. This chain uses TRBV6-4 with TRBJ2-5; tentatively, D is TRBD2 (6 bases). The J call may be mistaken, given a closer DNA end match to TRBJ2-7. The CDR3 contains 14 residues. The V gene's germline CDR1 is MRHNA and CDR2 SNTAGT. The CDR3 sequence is CASSIDGSSYEQYF. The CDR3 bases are TGTGCCAGTAGTATTGACGGGAGCTCCTACGAGCAGTACTTC.

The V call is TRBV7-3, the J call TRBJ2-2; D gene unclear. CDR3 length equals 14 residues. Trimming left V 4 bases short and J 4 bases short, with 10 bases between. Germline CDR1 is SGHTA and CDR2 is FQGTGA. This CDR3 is CASSWARVTGELFF. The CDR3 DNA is TGTGCCAGCAGCTGGGCAAGGGTCACCGGGGAGCTGTTTTTT.

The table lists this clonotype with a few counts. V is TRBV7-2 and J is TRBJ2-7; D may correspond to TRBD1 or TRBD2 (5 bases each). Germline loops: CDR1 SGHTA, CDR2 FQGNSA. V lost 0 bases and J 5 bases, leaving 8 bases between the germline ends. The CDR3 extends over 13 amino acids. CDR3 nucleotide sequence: TGTGCCAGCAGCTTAGCGGGGGACCACGAGCAGTACTTC. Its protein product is CASSLAGDHEQYF.

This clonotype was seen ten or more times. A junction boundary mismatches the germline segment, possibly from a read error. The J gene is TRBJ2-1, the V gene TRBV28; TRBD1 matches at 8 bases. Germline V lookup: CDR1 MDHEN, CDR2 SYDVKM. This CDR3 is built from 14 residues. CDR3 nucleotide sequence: TGTGCCAGCAGTTTATCGTCCGCCAGGGGGCACCCCACCTTC. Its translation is CASSLSSARGHPTF.

CDR3 residues: CSARAQREAYNEQFF. The CDR3 coding sequence is TGCAGTGCTAGAGCTCAGCGGGAGGCCTACAATGAGCAGTTCTTC. The chain is built from TRBV20-1 and TRBJ2-1; 9 nucleotides line up with TRBD2. This CDR3 comprises 15 residues. The V and J ends lost 1 base and 2 bases, in that order; junction bases with no gene match: 3. Germline CDR1 DFQATT, CDR2 SNEGSKA (reference sequence).

CDR3 residues: CASGRTGFLLEQYF. The CDR3 DNA reads TGTGCCAGCGGGAGGACAGGGTTCCTCCTCGAGCAGTACTTC. This sequence joins TRBV27 and TRBJ2-7; 8 nucleotides match TRBD1. Germline V gene data show CDR1 as MNHEY and CDR2 as SMNVEV (reference sequence). The CDR3 extends over 14 amino acids. The trim removed 8 bases at V and 6 bases at J, leaving 12 bases unmatched.

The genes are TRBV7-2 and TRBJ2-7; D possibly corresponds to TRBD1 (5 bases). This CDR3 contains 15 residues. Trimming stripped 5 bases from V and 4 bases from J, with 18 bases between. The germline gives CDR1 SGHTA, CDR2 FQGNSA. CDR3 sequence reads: CASSTDSRRRYEQYF. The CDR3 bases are TGTGCCAGCAGCACTGACAGCCGGCGTCGATACGAGCAGTACTTC.

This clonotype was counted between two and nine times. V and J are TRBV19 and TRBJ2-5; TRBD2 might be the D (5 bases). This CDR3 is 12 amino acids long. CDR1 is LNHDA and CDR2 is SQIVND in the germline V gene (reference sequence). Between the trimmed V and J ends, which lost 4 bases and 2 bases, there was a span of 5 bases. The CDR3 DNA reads TGTGCCAGTAGTACGGGGCAAGAGACCCAGTACTTC. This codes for CASSTGQETQYF. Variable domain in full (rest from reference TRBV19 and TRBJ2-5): DGGITQSPKYLFRKEGQNVTLSCEQNLNHDAMYWYRQDPGQGLRLIYYSQIVNDFQKGDIAEGYSVSREKKESFPLTVTSAQKNPTAFYLCASSTGQETQYFGPGTRLLVL.

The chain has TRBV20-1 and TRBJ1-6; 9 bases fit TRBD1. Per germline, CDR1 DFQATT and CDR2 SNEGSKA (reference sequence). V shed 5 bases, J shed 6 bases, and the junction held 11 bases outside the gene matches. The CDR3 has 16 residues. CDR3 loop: CSARKAGTGPNSPLHF. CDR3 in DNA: TGCAGTGCTCGTAAAGCCGGGACAGGGCCTAATTCACCCCTCCACTTT.

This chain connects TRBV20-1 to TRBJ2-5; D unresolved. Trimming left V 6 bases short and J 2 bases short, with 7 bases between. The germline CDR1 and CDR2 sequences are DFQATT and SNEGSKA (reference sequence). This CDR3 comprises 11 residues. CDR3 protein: CSAPDQETQYF. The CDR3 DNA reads TGCAGTGCCCCAGATCAAGAGACCCAGTACTTC.

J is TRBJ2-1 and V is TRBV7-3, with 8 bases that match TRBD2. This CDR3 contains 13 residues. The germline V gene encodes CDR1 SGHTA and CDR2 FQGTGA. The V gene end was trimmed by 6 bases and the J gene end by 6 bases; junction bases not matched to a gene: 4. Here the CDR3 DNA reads TGTGCCAGCAGTTACGGGGGGGCCAATGAGCAGTTCTTC. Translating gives CASSYGGANEQFF.

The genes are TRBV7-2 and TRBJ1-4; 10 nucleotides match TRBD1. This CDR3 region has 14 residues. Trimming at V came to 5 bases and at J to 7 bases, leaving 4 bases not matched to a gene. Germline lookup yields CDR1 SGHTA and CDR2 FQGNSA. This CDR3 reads CASSRDRGFEKLFF. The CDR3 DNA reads TGTGCCAGCAGCCGGGACAGGGGCTTTGAAAAACTGTTTTTT.

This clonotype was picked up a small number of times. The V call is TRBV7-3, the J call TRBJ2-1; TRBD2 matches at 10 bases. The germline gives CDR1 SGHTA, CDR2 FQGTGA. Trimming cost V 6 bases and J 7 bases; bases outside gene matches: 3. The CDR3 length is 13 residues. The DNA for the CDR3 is TGTGCCAGCAGACTAGCGGGGCGGAATGAGCAGTTCTTC. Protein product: CASRLAGRNEQFF.

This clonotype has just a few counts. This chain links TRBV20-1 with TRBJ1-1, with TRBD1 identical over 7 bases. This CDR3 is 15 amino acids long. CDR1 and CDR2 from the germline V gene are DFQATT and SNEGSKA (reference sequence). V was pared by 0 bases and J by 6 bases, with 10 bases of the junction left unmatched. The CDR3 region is CSARDLTGSTSEAFF. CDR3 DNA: TGCAGTGCTAGAGATCTGACAGGGAGTACCTCTGAAGCTTTCTTT.

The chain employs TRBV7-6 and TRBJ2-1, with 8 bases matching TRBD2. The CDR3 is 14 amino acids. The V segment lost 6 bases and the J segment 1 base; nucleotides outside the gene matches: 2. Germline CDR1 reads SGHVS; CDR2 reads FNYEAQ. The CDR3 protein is CASRGGGSYNEQFF. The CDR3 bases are TGTGCCAGCAGAGGCGGGGGGTCCTACAATGAGCAGTTCTTC.

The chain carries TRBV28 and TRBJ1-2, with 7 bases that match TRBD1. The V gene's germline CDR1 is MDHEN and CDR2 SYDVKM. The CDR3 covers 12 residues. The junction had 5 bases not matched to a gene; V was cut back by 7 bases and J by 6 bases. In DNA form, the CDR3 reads TGTGCCAGCATAAGCCAGGGGGATGGCTACACCTTC. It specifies CASISQGDGYTF.

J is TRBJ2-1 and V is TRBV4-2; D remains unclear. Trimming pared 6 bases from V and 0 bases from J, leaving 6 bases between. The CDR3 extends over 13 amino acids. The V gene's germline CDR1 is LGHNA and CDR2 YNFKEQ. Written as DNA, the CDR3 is TGTGCCAGCAGAGGGAACTCCTACAATGAGCAGTTCTTC. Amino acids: CASRGNSYNEQFF.

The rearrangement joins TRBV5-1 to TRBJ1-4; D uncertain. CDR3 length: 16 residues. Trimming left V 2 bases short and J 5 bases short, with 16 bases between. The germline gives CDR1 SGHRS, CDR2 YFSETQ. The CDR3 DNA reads TGCGCCAGCAGCTTTAGCCTTGGACCGACCAATGAAAAACTGTTTTTT. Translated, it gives CASSFSLGPTNEKLFF.

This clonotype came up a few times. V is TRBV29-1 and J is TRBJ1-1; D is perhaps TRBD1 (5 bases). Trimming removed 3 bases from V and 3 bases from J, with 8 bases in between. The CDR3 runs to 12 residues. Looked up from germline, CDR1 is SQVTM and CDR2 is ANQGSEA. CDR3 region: CSVEGDYTEAFF. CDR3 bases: TGCAGCGTTGAGGGGGACTACACTGAAGCTTTCTTT.

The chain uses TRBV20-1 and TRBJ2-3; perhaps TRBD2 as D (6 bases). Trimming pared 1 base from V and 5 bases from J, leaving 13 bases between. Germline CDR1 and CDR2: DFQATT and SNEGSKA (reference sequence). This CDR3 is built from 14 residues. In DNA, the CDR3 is TGCAGTGCTAGAGTTGGGGGGTTAGGAGATACGCAGTATTTT. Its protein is CSARVGGLGDTQYF.

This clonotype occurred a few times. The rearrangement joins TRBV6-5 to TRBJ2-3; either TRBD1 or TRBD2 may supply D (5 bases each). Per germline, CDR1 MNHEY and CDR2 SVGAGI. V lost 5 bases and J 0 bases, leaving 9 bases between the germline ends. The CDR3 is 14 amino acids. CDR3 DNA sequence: TGTGCCAGCAGTGAATGGGGGAGCACAGATACGCAGTATTTT. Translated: CASSEWGSTDTQYF.

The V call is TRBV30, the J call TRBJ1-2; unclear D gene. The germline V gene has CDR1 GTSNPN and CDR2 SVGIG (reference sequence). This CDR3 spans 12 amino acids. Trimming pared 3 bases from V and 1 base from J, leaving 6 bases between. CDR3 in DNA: TGTGCCTGGAGGGTCCTTAACTATGGCTACACCTTC. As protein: CAWRVLNYGYTF.

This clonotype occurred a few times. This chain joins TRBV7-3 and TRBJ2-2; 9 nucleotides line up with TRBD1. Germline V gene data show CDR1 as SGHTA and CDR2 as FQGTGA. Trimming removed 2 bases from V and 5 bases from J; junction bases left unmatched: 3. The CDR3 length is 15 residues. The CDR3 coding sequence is TGTGCCAGCAGCTTATTACAGGGGGCTACCGGGGAGCTGTTTTTT. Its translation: CASSLLQGATGELFF.

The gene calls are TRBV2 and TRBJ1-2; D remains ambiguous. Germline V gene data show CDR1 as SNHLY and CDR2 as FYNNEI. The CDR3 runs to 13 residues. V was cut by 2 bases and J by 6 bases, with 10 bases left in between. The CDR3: CASSENGFNGYTF. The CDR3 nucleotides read TGTGCCAGCAGTGAAAATGGGTTTAATGGCTACACCTTC.

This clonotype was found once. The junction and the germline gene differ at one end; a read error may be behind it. The CDR3 reads CASSSVDEQYF. CDR3 nucleotides: TGTGCCAGCAGTTCAGTGGACGAGCAGTACTTC. The rearrangement links TRBV10-3 to TRBJ2-7, with D hard to call. The length of the CDR3 is 11 residues. Looked up from germline, CDR1 is ENHRY and CDR2 is SYGVKD.

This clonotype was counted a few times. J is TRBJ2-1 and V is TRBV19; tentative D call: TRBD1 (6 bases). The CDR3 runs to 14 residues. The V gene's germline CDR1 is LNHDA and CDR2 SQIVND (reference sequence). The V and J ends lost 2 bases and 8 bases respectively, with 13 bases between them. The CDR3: CASSISGGGHEQFF. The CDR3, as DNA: TGTGCCAGTAGTATAAGCGGTGGGGGCCATGAGCAGTTCTTC.

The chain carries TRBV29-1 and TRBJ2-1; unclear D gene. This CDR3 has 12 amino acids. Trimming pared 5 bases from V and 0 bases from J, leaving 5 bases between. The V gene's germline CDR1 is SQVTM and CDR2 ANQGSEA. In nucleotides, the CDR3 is TGCAGCGTTAGGGACTCCTACAATGAGCAGTTCTTC. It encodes CSVRDSYNEQFF.